Below, one T cell receptor beta chain is given with its context. The data belong to a study of blood T cell repertoires in COVID-19. Study processing details: Reference gene primer amplification in the assay estimated nucleated cell counts. Here immunoSEQ multiplex PCR was the method, and the copy in TCRdb shows in-frame clones only, minus some. V and J calls and clone size are copied from that table; D and trimming were computed from the DNA. The profile covers approximately 120,000 clones, with around 85% appearing a single time and about 4.3% taken by the ten largest. Trimming cost V 6 bases and J 0 bases, with 11 bases left between them. The germline gives CDR1 MNHEY, CDR2 SVGAGI. The CDR3 runs 14 residues.

The specimen was peripheral blood. The receptor's source is a human donor in a cohort sampled during active COVID-19. The rearrangement links TRBV6-5 to TRBJ1-2, with a possible D match to TRBD1 (5 bases). In nucleotides, the CDR3 is TGTGCCAGCAGCCCGGGGGGACCTAACTATGGCTACACCTTC. This sequence encodes CASSPGGPNYGYTF.